Sequencing of this T cell receptor (beta chain) was carried out in a study of metastatic and nonmetastatic thyroid tumors. Study details: Thyroid patients, malignant and benign, had repertoires compared across blood and tumor or nodule tissue.

Among the patients, none had received any treatment before thyroid surgery. In the case of this clone: Its antigen is unidentified. At one boundary the junction diverges from the germline segment, which might be a read error.

TCRdb re-analyzed the PCR reads through MiXCR. Of 30,000 or so clones detected, less than 30% appear once; the ten largest clones hold roughly 15%. Germline V gene sequence: CDR1 MNHEY, CDR2 SVGEGT. This CDR3 region has 12 residues. The study, taken as a whole, reports: Relative to benign nodules, malignant thyroid tumors were reportedly characterized by significantly elevated TCR beta diversity in blood and tumor.

Material: blood. This sequence joins TRBV6-2 or TRBV6-3 and TRBJ2-2; TRBD2 is a possible D gene (5 bases). This clonotype originated in a female donor with papillary thyroid cancer or a benign thyroid nodule (not recorded which). Some clones in this sample may be carry-over from other donors' samples. CDR3 amino acids: CASITNTGDLFF. The CDR3 DNA reads TGTGCCAGCATTACCAACACCGGGGATCTGTTTTTT.